This T cell receptor (beta chain) stems from a study of identical twins. Notes on the study in general: Analyses based on zero insertions could be partly confounded by invariant MAIT and iNKT cells.

Between the trimmed V and J ends, which lost 3 bases and 8 bases, there was a span of 20 bases. Germline V CDR1 and CDR2: SGHRS, YFSETQ. The CDR3 has 15 amino acids. Via MiXCR, TCRdb re-called the 5' RACE reads, giving one row per CDR3 protein. The profile shows some 730,000 distinct CDR3 sequences, 15% to 20% of them singletons. Details on this clonotype: What it recognizes is unknown.

The sample also formed part of further work on T cells expressing NK-cell markers. From that second work: Each TCR beta repertoire originated in sorted T cells that were CD3+CD56+NKG2C+, CD3+CD56+NKG2C- or CD3+CD56-NKG2C+. A handful of donors' CD3+CD56-NKG2C+ cells were dominated by the same clonotypes.

The receptor's source is a woman younger than 30 in good health. The chain is built from TRBV5-1 and TRBJ1-2; a weak D match, TRBD1 (5 bases). Sequencing input: PBMCs. CDR3 sequence reads: CASSYDPIRGGGYTF. CDR3 in DNA: TGCGCCAGCAGCTACGACCCTATAAGGGGAGGGGGCTACACCTTC.